The T cell receptor beta chain described here comes from a study of shared clonotypes between healthy human individuals. Original processing methods: ImmunoSEQ yielded junction-only sequences lacking quality scores, so filtering differed. This table comes from immunoSEQ multiplex PCR, and its TCRdb copy is limited to in-frame clones, with some not included. That table furnishes V, J and clone size, whereas the DNA furnished D and trimming. The data show roughly 2,300,000 clones, 80% to 95% seen once. Regarding this clone: Its target is not known.

General study results and limits: Larger estimated richness was generally seen in naive subsets than in memory subsets.

The receptor was derived from a man younger than 35 in good health. Some clones in this sample may be carry-over from other donors' samples. Sequenced: naive CD4+ T cells from PBMCs. Subset given: CD45RA+ positively selected.

CDR3 in DNA: TGTGCCAGCAGCTTGGCAGGGCAAAAGGGCTACGAGCAGTACTTC. Protein: CASSLAGQKGYEQYF. The V call is TRBV5-6, the J call TRBJ2-7, with D tentatively TRBD1 (5 bases). Germline lookup yields CDR1 SGHDT and CDR2 YYEEEE. Trimming removed 0 bases at V and 3 bases at J, with 13 bases between. CDR3 length: 15 amino acids. Full variable domain (rest looked up from reference TRBV5-6 and TRBJ2-7): DAGVTQSPTHLIKTRGQQVTLRCSPKSGHDTVSWYQQALGQGPQFIFQYYEEEERQRGNFPDRFSGHQFPNYSSELNVNALLLGDSALYLCASSLAGQKGYEQYFGPGTRLTVT.